This T cell receptor beta chain was sequenced during a study of T cell responses to AZD1222 COVID-19 vaccine. The assay was immunoSEQ multiplex PCR, and TCRdb's table has in-frame clones only and misses some. The sample contains some 150,000 clones, approximately 89% of which appear only once. Study outcomes and limitations: Donors were largely white British and mainly female; clonal diversity was possibly underestimated.

About this clone itself: What it recognizes is unknown.

Pooled samples include second doses given at about 4 or 12 weeks. The specimen was peripheral blood, collected 28 days after the second AZD1222 dose. This clonotype was sampled from an adult who received the AZD1222 COVID-19 vaccine.

CDR3 sequence reads: CASSGLTGGYTF. The DNA of the CDR3 is TGCGCCAGCAGTGGGTTAACTGGCGGCTACACCTTC. The chain recombines TRBV10-2 with TRBJ1-2; D remains unclear. V was trimmed by 4 bases and J by 8 bases, leaving 11 bases between them. Germline CDR1 WSHSY, CDR2 SAAADI. The CDR3 runs 12 residues.